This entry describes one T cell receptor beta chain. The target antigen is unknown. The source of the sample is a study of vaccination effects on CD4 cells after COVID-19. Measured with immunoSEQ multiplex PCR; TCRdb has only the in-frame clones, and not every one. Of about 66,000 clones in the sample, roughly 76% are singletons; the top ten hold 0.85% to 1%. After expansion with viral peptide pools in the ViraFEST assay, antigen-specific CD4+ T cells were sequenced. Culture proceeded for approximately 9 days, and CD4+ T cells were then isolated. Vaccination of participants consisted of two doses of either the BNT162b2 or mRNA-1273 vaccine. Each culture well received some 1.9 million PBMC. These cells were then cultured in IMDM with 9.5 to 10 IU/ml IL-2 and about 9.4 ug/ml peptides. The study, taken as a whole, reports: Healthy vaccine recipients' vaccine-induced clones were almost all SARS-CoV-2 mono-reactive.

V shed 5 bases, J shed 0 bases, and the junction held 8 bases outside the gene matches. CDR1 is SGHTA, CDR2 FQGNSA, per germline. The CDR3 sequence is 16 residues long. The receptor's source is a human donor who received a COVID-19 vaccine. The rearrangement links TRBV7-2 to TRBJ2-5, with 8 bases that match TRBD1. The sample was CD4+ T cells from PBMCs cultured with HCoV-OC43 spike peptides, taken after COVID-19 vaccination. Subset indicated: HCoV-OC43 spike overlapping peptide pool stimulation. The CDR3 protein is CASSTDRGRYQETQYF. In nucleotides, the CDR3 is TGTGCCAGCAGCACCGACAGGGGCAGGTACCAAGAGACCCAGTACTTC.